The sequence of this T cell receptor (beta chain) was determined in a study of CXCR3-negative and CXCR3-positive naive CD8 T cells. Study at large: The dataset comprises 110 million to 150 million TRB reads in total, with about 1.5 +/- 0.3 million reads per library. Study-level results: Researchers reported similar TRBV-TRBJ usage in naive CXCR3-negative and CXCR3-positive cells, though memory differed. Across naive subsets, surface CD5 expression was comparable, and TCR strength was inferred from properties of the TRB CDR3.

Comment on this clonotype: No antigen is known for it.

Germline CDR1 is SGHDN and CDR2 is FVKESK. This CDR3 is built from 12 residues. The sorting of each CD8+ T cell subset was done in triplicate, at roughly 300,000 cells each. Libraries were UMI-labeled 5' RACE TRB cDNA. TCRdb reworked the 5' RACE reads into one entry per CDR3 protein, no DNA. The sample totals fewer than 9,500 distinct CDR3 sequences; its top ten clones hold about 2%. This receptor was taken from a human donor in good health. Some clones in this sample may be carry-over from other donors' samples. The chain combines TRBV14 with TRBJ2-7. The sample comprised naive CXCR3- CD8+ T cells from blood. Subset defined: CD45RO-CCR7+CD27+CD95- naive CD8+ T cells lacking CXCR3 (TNR3-). This chain's CDR3 is CASSQASYEQYF.